This section outlines one TCR beta chain sequence together with its context. Its antigen is undetermined. The data derive from a study of CD8+CD57+ T cells in acquired aplastic anemia. Study outcomes and limitations: For CD8+ Simpson's diversity, patients and controls showed no significant difference.

Flow cytometry had shown expanded CD8+CD57+ cells in the patients chosen for sequencing. The CDR3 loop spans 13 amino acids. V was clipped by 6 bases and J by 7 bases; unmatched bases: 6. Looked up from germline, CDR1 is SQVTM and CDR2 is ANQGSEA. Genomic DNA was employed as the template in profiling TCR beta VDJ and CDR3. TCRdb used MiXCR to reprocess the reads, holding one entry per CDR3 protein. The sample lists about 200,000 distinct CDR3 sequences, 55% to 65% occurring once. Source material: sorted CD4+, CD8+, or CD8+CD57+ T cells (not recorded which) from PBMCs. The sequence was collected from a human donor with aplastic anemia. The gene calls are TRBV29-1 and TRBJ1-4; 9 bases map to TRBD1. The DNA of the CDR3 is TGCAGCGTAGAGGGACAGGGAGGTGAAAAACTGTTTTTT. This encodes CSVEGQGGEKLFF.